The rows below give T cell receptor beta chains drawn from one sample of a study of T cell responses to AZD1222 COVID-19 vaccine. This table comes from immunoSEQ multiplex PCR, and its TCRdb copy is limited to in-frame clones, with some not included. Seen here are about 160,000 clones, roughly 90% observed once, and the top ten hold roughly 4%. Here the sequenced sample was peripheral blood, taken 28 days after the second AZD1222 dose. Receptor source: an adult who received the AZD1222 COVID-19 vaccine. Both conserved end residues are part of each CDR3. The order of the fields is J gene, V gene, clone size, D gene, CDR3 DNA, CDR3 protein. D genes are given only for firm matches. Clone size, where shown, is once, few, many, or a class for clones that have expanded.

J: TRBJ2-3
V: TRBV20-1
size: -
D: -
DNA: TGCAGTGCTAGTTTAAGGCCCGACACAGATACGCAGTATTTT
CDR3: CSASLRPDTDTQYF

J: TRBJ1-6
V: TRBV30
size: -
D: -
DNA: TGTGCCTCCGGGACACTAAATTCACCCCTCCACTTT
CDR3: CASGTLNSPLHF

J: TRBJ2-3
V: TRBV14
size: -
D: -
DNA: TGTGCCAGCAGCCCCCTTGGGGGGGCGGATACGCAGTATTTT
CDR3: CASSPLGGADTQYF

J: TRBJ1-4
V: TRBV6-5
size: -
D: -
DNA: TGTGCCAGCAGTAGAAGTAGATGGCCCGAAAAACTGTTTTTT
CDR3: CASSRSRWPEKLFF

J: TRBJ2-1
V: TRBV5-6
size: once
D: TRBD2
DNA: TGTGCCAGCGGTCCGGGACTAGGGGAAAATGAGCAGTTCTTC
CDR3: CASGPGLGENEQFF

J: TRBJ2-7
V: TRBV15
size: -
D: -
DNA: TGTGCCACCAGCAGACGGGCCCGACCCAACGAGCAGTACTTC
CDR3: CATSRRARPNEQYF

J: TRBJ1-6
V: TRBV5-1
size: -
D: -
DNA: TGCGCCAGCAGCTTGGGGATACAGGGCTCACCCCTCCACTTT
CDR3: CASSLGIQGSPLHF

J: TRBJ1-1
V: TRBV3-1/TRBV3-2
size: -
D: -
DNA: TGTGCCAGCAGCCGTGGGGACACTGAAGCTTTCTTT
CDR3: CASSRGDTEAFF

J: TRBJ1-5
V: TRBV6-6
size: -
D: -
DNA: TGTGCCAGCAGTTACTCGGCCGGGGCCAATCAGCCCCAGCATTTT
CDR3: CASSYSAGANQPQHF

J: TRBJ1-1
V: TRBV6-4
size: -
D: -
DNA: TGTGCCAGCAGTGCAGGGACAAACACTGAAGCTTTCTTT
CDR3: CASSAGTNTEAFF

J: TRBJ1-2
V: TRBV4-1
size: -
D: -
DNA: TGCGCCAGCAGCCAAGATACCGGGCAGGGACACTATGGCTACACCTTC
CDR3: CASSQDTGQGHYGYTF

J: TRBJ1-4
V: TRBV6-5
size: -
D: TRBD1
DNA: TGTGCCAGCAGCCGAGACAGGGCGGGTGAAAAACTGTTTTTT
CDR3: CASSRDRAGEKLFF

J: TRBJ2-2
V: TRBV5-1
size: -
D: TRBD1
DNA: TGCGCCAGCAGCTCGGGACAGTACACCGGGGAGCTGTTTTTT
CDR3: CASSSGQYTGELFF

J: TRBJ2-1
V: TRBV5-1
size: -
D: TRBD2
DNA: TGCGCCAGCAGCTTAGAATCCTCCCCTAGCGGGGTTACCAATGAGCAGTTCTTC
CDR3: CASSLESSPSGVTNEQFF

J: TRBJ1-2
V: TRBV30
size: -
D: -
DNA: TGTGCCTGGAGTACCCAGAGTGGGGGCTACACCTTC
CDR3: CAWSTQSGGYTF

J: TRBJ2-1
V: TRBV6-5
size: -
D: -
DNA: TGTGCCAGCAGGCCCCTGGGACTTACGAATGAGCAGTTCTTC
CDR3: CASRPLGLTNEQFF

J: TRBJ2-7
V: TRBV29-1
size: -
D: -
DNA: TGCAGCGTTGTGGACTGGGACGAGCAGTACTTC
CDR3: CSVVDWDEQYF

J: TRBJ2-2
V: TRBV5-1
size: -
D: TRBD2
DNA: TGCGCCAGCAAGCAGGGAGGGGCGAGAACCGGGGAGCTGTTTTTT
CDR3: CASKQGGARTGELFF

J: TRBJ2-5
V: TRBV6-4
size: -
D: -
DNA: TGTGCCAGCAGTAGAGGCACCGGGGAGACCCAGTACTTC
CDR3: CASSRGTGETQYF

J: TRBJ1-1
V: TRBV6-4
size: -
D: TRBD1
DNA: TGTGCCAGCAGTGACGGGACAGGGGGCGTTAAGGCTTTCTTT
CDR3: CASSDGTGGVKAFF

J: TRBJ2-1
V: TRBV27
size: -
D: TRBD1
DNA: TGTGCCAGCAGGATCGGGACAGTCTACAATGAGCAGTTCTTC
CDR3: CASRIGTVYNEQFF

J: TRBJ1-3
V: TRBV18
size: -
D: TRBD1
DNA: TGTGCCAGCTCACCGGACAGGGCTGGAAACACCATATATTTT
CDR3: CASSPDRAGNTIYF

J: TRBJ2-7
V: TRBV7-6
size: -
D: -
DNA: TGTGCCAGCAGCTTAGTTGAGGGGCAGGGCTACGAGCAGTACTTC
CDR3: CASSLVEGQGYEQYF

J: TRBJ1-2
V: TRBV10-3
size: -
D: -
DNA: TGTGCCATCAGTGAGACCGGGATCACCTTC
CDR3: CAISETGITF

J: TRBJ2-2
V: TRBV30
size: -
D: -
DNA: TGTGCCTGGAGTGTACGGAGGGGGTTATCCGGGGAGCTGTTTTTT
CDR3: CAWSVRRGLSGELFF

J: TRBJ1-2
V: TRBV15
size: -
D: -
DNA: TGTGCCACCAGCAGAGATTCCGTTGGCTACACCTTC
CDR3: CATSRDSVGYTF

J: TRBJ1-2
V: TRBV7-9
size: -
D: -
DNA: TGTGCCAGCAGCTTAGGGACAGTCTATGGCTACACCTTC
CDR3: CASSLGTVYGYTF

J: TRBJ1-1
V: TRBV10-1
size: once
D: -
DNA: TGCGCCAGCACCCTTAGGGGGATGAACACTGAAGCTTTCTTT
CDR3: CASTLRGMNTEAFF

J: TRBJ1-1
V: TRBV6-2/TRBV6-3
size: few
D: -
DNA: TGTGCCAGCAGCCCTGGACGGTTGAACACTGAAGCTTTCTTT
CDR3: CASSPGRLNTEAFF

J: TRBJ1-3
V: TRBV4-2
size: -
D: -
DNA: TGTGCCAGCAGCCAAGATCTGTCCTACACCATATATTTT
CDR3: CASSQDLSYTIYF

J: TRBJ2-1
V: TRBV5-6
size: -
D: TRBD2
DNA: TGTGCCAGCATGTGGCGGGGGGCCATGCAGTTCTTC
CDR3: CASMWRGAMQFF

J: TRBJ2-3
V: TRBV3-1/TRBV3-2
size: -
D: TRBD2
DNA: TGTGCCAGCAGCCCTACTAAGCGGGGGGCCTGGGAAGATACGCAGTATTTT
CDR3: CASSPTKRGAWEDTQYF

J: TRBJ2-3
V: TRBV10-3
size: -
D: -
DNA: TGTGCCATCAAACCGGGGGCCGAGGATACGCAGTATTTT
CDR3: CAIKPGAEDTQYF

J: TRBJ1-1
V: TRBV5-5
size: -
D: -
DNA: TGTGCCAGCAGCTTGCCATCAGGTGACTCCACTGAAGCTTTCTTT
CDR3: CASSLPSGDSTEAFF

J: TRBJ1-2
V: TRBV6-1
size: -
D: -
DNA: TGTGCCAGCAGTGAAGGACGTGTTTACTATGGCTACACCTTC
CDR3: CASSEGRVYYGYTF

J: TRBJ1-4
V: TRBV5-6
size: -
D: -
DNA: TGTGCCAGCAGCTTAGGAGGGCGCTACACTAATGAAAAACTGTTTTTT
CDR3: CASSLGGRYTNEKLFF

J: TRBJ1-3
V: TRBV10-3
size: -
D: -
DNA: TGTGCCATCAGTGAGTCGAGGACGGATGCACTATCTGGAAACACCATATATTTT
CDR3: CAISESRTDALSGNTIYF

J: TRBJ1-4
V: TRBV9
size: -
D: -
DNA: TGTGCCAGCAGTGCGGATCAGGGTGAAAAACTGTTTTTT
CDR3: CASSADQGEKLFF

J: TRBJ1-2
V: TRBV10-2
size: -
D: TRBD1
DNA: TGCGCCACCTTACAGGGGATAGGAGGCTACACCTTC
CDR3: CATLQGIGGYTF

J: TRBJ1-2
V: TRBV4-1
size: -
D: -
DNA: TGCGCCAGCAGTCAATCACCGAATTCTAACTATGGCTACACCTTC
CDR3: CASSQSPNSNYGYTF

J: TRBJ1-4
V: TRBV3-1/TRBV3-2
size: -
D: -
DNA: TGTGCCAGCAGCCGTCAGGTGGGGGAACTGTTTTTT
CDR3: CASSRQVGELFF

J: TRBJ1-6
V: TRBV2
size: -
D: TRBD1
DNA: TGTGCCAGAAGTCGGGGGACAGGAAAAAATTCACCCCTCCACTTT
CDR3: CARSRGTGKNSPLHF

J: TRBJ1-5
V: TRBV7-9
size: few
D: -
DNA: TGTGCCAGCAGCCCGGACAGCTCGTTTCGCAATCAGCCCCAGCATTTT
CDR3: CASSPDSSFRNQPQHF

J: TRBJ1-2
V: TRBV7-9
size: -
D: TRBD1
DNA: TGTGCCAGCAGTCGGGACAGGGGCTTTGGCTACACCTTC
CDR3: CASSRDRGFGYTF